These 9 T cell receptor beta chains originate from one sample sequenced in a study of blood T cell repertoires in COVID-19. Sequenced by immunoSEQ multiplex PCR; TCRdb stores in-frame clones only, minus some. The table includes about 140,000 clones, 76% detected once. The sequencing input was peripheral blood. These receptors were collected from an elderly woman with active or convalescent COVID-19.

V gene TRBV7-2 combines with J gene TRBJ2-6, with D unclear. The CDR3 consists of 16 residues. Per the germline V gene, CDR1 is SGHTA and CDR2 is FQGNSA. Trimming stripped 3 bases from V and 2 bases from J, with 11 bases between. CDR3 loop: CASSFSPVTGANVLTF. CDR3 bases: TGTGCCAGCAGCTTCTCTCCGGTTACTGGGGCCAACGTCCTGACTTTC. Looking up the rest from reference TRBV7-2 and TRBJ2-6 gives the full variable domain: GAGVSQSPSNKVTEKGKDVELRCDPISGHTALYWYRQSLGQGLEFLIYFQGNSAPDKSGLPSDRFSAERTGGSVSTLTIQRTQQEDSAVYLCASSFSPVTGANVLTFGAGSRLTVL.

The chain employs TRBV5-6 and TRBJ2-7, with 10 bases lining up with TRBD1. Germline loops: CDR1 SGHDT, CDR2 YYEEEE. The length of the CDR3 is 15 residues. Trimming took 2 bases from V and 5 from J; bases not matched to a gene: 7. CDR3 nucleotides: TGTGCCAGCAGCTTTTTTGACAGGGGGCCCGACGAGCAGTACTTC. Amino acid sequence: CASSFFDRGPDEQYF.

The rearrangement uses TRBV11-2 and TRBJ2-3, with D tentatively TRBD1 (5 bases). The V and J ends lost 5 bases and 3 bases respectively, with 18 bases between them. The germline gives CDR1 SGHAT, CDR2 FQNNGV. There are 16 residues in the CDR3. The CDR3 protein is CASSQRRTPVTDTQYF. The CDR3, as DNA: TGTGCCAGCAGCCAACGACGGACACCAGTTACAGATACGCAGTATTTT. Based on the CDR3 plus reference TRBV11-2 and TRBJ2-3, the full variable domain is EAGVAQSPRYKIIEKRQSVAFWCNPISGHATLYWYQQILGQGPKLLIQFQNNGVVDDSQLPKDRFSAERLKGVDSTLKIQPAKLEDSAVYLCASSQRRTPVTDTQYFGPGTRLTVL.

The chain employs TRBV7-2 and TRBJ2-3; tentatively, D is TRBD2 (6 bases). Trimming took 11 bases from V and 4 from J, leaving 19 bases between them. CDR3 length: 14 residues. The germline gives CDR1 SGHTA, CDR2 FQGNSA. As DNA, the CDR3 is TGTGCCTCCCTTAGCGGAATGTGGGCAGATACGCAGTATTTT. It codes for CASLSGMWADTQYF.

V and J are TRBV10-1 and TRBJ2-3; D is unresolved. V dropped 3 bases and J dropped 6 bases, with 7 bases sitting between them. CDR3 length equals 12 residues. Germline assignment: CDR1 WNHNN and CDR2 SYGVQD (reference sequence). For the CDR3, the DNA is TGCGCCAGCAGTGATTATTTGGATACGCAGTATTTT. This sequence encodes CASSDYLDTQYF.

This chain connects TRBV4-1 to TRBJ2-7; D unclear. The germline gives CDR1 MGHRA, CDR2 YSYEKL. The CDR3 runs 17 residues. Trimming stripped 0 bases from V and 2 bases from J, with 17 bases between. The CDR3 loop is CASSQDQASGWTYEQYF. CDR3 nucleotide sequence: TGCGCCAGCAGCCAAGATCAAGCATCAGGCTGGACCTACGAGCAGTACTTC.

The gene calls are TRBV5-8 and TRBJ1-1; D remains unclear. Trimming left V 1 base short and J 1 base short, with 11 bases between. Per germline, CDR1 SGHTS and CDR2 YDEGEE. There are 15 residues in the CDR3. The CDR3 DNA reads TGTGCCAGCAGCTTGTTATGGCGACAGAACACTGAAGCTTTCTTT. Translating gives CASSLLWRQNTEAFF. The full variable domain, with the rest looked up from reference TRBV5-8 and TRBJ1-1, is EAGVTQSPTHLIKTRGQQATLRCSPISGHTSVYWYQQALGLGLQFLLWYDEGEERNRGNFPPRFSGRQFPNYSSELNVNALELEDSALYLCASSLLWRQNTEAFFGQGTRLTVV.

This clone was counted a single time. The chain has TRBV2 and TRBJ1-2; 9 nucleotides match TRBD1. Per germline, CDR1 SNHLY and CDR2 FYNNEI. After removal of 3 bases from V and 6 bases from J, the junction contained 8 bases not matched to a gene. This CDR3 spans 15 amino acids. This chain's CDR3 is CASSDRDRERHGYTF. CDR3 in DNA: TGTGCCAGCAGTGACCGGGACAGGGAACGACATGGCTACACCTTC. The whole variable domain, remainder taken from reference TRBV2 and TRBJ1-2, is EPEVTQTPSHQVTQMGQEVILRCVPISNHLYFYWYRQILGQKVEFLVSFYNNEISEKSEIFDDQFSVERPDGSNFTLKIRSTKLEDSAMYFCASSDRDRERHGYTFGSGTRLTVV.

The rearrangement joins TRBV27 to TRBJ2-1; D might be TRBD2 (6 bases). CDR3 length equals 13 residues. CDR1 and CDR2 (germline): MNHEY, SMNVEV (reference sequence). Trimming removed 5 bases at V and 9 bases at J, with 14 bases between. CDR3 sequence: CASSEAGGFEQFF. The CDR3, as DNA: TGTGCCAGCAGTGAGGCCGGGGGTTTTGAGCAGTTCTTC.